The clone carrying this TCR beta chain showed up just once. These data originate in a study of shared clonotypes between healthy human individuals. From CD4+ cells came CD45RA+ naive and CD45RA-negative memory subsets. The repertoire was sequenced with immunoSEQ multiplex PCR; TCRdb's copy has only in-frame clones and lacks some. The table includes roughly 1 million clones, approximately 70% detected once. This CDR3 region has 13 residues. Germline loops: CDR1 MNHEY, CDR2 SVGAGI. Trimming removed 7 bases from V and 6 bases from J; junction bases left unmatched: 2. The sequencing input was memory CD4+ T cells sorted from blood. Subset described: CD45RA-negative fraction. The rearrangement joins TRBV6-5 to TRBJ2-2; 10 bases map to TRBD1. The clonotype originates from a man in his late teens or twenties in good health. The CDR3 nucleotides are TGTGCCAGCAACGACAGGGGGCCCGGGGAGCTGTTTTTT. Translation: CASNDRGPGELFF.